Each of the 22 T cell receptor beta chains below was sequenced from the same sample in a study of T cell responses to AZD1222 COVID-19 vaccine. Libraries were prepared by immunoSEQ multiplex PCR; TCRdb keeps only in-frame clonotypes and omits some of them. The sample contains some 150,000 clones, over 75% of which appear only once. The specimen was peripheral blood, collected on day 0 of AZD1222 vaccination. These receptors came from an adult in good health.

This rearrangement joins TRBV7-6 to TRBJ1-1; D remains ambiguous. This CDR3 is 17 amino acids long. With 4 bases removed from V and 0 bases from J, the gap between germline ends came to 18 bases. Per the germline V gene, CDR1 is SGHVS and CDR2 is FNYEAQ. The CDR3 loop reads CASSSRYRTRMNTEAFF. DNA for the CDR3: TGTGCCAGCAGCTCCAGATACCGAACACGCATGAACACTGAAGCTTTCTTT. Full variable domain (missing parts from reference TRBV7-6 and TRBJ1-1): GAGVSQSPRYKVTKRGQDVALRCDPISGHVSLYWYRQALGQGPEFLTYFNYEAQQDKSGLPNDRFSAERPEGSISTLTIQRTEQRDSAMYRCASSSRYRTRMNTEAFFGQGTRLTVV.

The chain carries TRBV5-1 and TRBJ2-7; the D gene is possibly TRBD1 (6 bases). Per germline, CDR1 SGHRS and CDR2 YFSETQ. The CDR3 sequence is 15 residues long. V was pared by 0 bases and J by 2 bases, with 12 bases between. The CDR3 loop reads CASSLGQGQAYEQYF. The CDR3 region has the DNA TGCGCCAGCAGCTTGGGTCAGGGGCAGGCCTACGAGCAGTACTTC.

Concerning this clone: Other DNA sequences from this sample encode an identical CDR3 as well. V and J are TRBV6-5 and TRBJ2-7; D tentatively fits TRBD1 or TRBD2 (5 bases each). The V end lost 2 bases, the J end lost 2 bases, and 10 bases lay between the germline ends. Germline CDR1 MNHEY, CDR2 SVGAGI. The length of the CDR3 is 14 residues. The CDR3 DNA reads TGTGCCAGCAGTTACGGTCGGGGACCCTACGAGCAGTACTTC. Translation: CASSYGRGPYEQYF.

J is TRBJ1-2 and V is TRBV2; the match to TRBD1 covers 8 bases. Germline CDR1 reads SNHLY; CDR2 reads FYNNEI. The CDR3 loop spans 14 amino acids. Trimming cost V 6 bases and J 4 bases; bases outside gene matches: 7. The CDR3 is CASRAPGGGYGYTF. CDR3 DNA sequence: TGTGCCAGCAGGGCCCCAGGGGGCGGCTATGGCTACACCTTC.

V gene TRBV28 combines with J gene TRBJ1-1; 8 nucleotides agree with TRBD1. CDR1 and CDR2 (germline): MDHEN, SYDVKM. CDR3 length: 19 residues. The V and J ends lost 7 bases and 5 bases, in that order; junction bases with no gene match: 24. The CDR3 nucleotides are TGTGCCAGCAACAATCCTATCATAATCACTCCAGGGGGCAGAACTGAAGCTTTCTTT. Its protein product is CASNNPIIITPGGRTEAFF.

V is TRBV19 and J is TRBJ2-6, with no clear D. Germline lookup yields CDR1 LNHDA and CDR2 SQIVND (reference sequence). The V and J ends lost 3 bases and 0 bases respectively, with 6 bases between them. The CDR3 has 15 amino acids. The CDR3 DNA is TGTGCCAGTAGTATTAGTTACTCTGGGGCCAACGTCCTGACTTTC. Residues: CASSISYSGANVLTF.

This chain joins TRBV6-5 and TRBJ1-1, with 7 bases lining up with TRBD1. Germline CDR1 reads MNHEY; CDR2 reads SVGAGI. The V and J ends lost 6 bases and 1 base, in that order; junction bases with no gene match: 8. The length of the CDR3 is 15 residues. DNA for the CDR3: TGTGCCAGCAGAACCCTGGGGACAGAGAACACTGAAGCTTTCTTT. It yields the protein CASRTLGTENTEAFF.

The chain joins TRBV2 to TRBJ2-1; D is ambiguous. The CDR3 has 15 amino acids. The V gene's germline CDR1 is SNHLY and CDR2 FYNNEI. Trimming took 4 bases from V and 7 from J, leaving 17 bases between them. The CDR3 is CASSATLIPRNEQFF. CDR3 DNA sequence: TGTGCCAGCAGTGCAACTTTAATTCCTAGGAATGAGCAGTTCTTC. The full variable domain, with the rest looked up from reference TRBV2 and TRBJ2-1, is EPEVTQTPSHQVTQMGQEVILRCVPISNHLYFYWYRQILGQKVEFLVSFYNNEISEKSEIFDDQFSVERPDGSNFTLKIRSTKLEDSAMYFCASSATLIPRNEQFFGPGTRLTVL.

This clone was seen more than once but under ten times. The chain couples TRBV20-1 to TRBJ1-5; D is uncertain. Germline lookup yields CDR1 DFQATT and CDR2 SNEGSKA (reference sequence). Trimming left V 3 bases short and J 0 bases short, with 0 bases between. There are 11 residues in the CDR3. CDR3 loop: CSASSNQPQHF. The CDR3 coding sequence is TGCAGTGCTAGTAGCAATCAGCCCCAGCATTTT.

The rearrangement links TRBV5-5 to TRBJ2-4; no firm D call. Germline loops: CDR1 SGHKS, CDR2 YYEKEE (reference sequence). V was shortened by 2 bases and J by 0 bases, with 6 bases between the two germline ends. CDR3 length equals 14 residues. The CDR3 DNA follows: TGTGCCAGCAGCTTCAATCTAGCCAAAAACATTCAGTACTTC. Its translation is CASSFNLAKNIQYF.

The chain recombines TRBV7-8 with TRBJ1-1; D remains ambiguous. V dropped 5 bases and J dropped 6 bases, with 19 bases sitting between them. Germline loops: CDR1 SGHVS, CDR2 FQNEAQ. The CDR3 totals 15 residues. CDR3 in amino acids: CASSPTVGVGAEAFF. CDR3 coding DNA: TGTGCCAGCAGCCCGACGGTCGGGGTTGGCGCTGAAGCTTTCTTT. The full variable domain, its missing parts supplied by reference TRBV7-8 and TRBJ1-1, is GAGVSQSPRYKVAKRGQDVALRCDPISGHVSLFWYQQALGQGPEFLTYFQNEAQLDKSGLPSDRFFAERPEGSVSTLKIQRTQQEDSAVYLCASSPTVGVGAEAFFGQGTRLTVV.

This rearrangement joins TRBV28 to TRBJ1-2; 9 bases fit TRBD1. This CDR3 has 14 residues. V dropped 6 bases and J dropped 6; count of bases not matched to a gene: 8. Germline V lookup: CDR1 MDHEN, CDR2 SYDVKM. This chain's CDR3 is CASSYRGLLHGYTF. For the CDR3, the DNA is TGTGCCAGCAGCTACAGGGGGCTCCTTCATGGCTACACCTTC.

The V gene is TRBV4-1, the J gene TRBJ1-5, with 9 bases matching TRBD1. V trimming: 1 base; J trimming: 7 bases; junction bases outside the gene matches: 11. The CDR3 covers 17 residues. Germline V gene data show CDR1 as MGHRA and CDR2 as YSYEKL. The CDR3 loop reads CASSQGMETGGVQPQHF. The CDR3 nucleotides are TGCGCCAGCAGCCAAGGCATGGAAACAGGGGGCGTGCAGCCCCAGCATTTT.

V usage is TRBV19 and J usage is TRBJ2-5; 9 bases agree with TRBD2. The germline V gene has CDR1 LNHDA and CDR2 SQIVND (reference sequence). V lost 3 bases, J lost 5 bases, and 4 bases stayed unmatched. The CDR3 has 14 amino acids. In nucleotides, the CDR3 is TGTGCCAGTAGTATTTTAGCGGGGGTTGAGACCCAGTACTTC. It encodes CASSILAGVETQYF.

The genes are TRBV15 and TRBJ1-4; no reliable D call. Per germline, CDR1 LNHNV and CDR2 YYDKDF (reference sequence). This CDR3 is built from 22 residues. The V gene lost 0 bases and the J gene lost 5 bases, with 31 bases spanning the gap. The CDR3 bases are TGTGCCACCAGCAGAGATAGTAAACTCTACCCACTGCCCGGGATAAAGAATGAAAAACTGTTTTTT. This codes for CATSRDSKLYPLPGIKNEKLFF.

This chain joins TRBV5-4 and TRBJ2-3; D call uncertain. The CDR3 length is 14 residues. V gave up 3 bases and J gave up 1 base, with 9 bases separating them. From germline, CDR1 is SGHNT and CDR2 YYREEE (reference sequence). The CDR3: CASSSYPGTDTQYF. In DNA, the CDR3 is TGTGCCAGCAGCTCCTATCCCGGCACAGATACGCAGTATTTT.

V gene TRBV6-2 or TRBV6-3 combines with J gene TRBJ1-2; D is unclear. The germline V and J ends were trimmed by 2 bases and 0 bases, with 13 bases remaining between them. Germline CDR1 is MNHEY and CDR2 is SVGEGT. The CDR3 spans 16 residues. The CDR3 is CASSYAAYRTNYGYTF. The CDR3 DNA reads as TGTGCCAGCAGTTACGCGGCTTACAGAACTAACTATGGCTACACCTTC.

The CDR3 coding sequence is TGTGCCAGCAGTCGGGGACACCTGAACACTGAAGCTTTCTTT. It yields the protein CASSRGHLNTEAFF. V usage is TRBV28 and J usage is TRBJ1-1, with D tentatively TRBD1 (6 bases). The CDR3 covers 14 residues. V lost 5 bases and J lost 0, with 10 bases in between. The germline V gene encodes CDR1 MDHEN and CDR2 SYDVKM.

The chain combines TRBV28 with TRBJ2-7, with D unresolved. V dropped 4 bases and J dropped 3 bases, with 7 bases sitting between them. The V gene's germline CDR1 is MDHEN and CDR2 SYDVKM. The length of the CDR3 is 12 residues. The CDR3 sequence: CASSSQYYEQYF. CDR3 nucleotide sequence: TGTGCCAGCAGTTCACAGTACTACGAGCAGTACTTC.

CDR3 sequence (DNA): TGTGCCAGTGGGTTCGGGAACACTGAAGCTTTCTTT. It yields the protein CASGFGNTEAFF. The chain recombines TRBV19 with TRBJ1-1; D uncertain. This CDR3 has 12 amino acids. Per the germline V gene, CDR1 is LNHDA and CDR2 is SQIVND (reference sequence). Trimming left V 8 bases short and J 1 base short, with 8 bases between.

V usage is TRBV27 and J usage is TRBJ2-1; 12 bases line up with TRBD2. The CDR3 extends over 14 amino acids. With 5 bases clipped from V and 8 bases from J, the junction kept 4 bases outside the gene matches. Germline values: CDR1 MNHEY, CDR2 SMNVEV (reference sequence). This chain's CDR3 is CASSGLAGTDEQFF. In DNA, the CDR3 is TGTGCCAGCAGTGGACTAGCGGGAACGGATGAGCAGTTCTTC.

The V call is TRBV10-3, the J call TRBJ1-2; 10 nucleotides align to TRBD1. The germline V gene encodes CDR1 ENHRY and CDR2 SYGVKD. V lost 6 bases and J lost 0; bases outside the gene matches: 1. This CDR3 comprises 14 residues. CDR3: CAISGQGANYGYTF. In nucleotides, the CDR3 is TGTGCCATCAGCGGACAGGGGGCTAACTATGGCTACACCTTC.